This T cell receptor (beta chain) was found in a study of cytomegalovirus exposure and HLA in healthy donors. The wider study: Across around 400 genotyped donors, just over 80% landed in the Caucasian-associated ancestry cluster.

In the case of this clone: The antigen remains undetermined.

Study results and caveats: One variant, a missense change in DCLRE1C, was linked in a later analysis to TCR beta V- and J-gene trimming. Researchers counted some 150 TCR beta chains as cytomegalovirus-associated. When presence/absence was analysed, sequencing depth was taken to be roughly uniform across donors.

Researchers ran the PCR with 60 Vbeta and 13 Jbeta primers. Sequenced by immunoSEQ multiplex PCR; TCRdb stores in-frame clones only, minus some. The sample comprises roughly 100,000 clones, 55% to 70% of which are singletons, and more than 5% rests with the top ten. This TCR derives from a boy aged 5 to 17 in good health and CMV-seropositive. The sequenced sample was PBMCs.

The CDR3 protein is CASSFIFRFEQYF. In nucleotides, the CDR3 is TGTGCCAGCAGTTTCATCTTCCGGTTCGAGCAGTACTTC. This rearrangement joins TRBV7-8 to TRBJ2-7; no definite D call. This CDR3 region has 13 residues. Germline CDR1 is SGHVS and CDR2 is FQNEAQ. V shed 6 bases and J shed 6 bases, with 15 bases lying between them.